This TCR beta chain was identified during a study of shared clonotypes between healthy human individuals. Study-level background: Plates per donor: three CD4 naive, three CD4 memory, two CD8 naive, one CD8 memory.

Of note for this clone: The target antigen is unknown.

CDR1 WSHSY and CDR2 SAAADI come from the germline V gene. This CDR3 is built from 14 residues. Investigators divided CD4+ cells into CD45RA+ naive and CD45RA-negative memory subsets. The study, taken as a whole, reports: Limited genetic and exposure-history diversity came from having few donors.

Some clones are missing from TCRdb's copy, which holds only in-frame ones; the method was immunoSEQ multiplex PCR. The profile shows about 1.1 million clones, 75% to 85% of them singletons. Input material: memory CD4+ T cells from PBMCs. Subset defined: CD45RA-negative fraction. The receptor's source is a man younger than 35 in good health. Some clones in this sample may be carry-over from other donors' samples. V is TRBV10-2 and J is TRBJ2-2, with D maybe TRBD1 (5 bases). TRBJ1-3 explains the end of the DNA better; the J call may be wrong. The CDR3 loop is CASRTDSSGNTIYF. CDR3 bases: TGCGCCAGCAGAACAGACAGCTCTGGAAACACCATATATTTT.